The entry below describes one TCR beta chain. The antigen is unknown. Treatment denoted: oral pan-JAK inhibitor, 5-10 mg twice daily. Patients with alopecia areata provided lesional scalp punch biopsies as well as peripheral blood. The data are from a study of CD8+ T cells in alopecia areata. General study points: Given one nonresponder, whether baseline CD8+ expansion relates to response remains uncertain. Relative to normal scalp, lesional scalp, especially alopecia totalis/universalis, showed higher clonality. During tofacitinib treatment, many expanded lesional clones remained in scalp and blood.

This CDR3 is built from 14 residues. Germline V CDR1 and CDR2: LGHNA, YNFKEQ. V lost 1 base and J lost 1, with 6 bases in between. Sequencing used cDNA as its template, made by extracting RNA and reverse transcribing it. The table came from immunoSEQ multiplex PCR; TCRdb's copy has only in-frame clones and leaves some out. The repertoire holds approximately 180,000 clones, with around three fifths as singletons. Sequenced here: CD4+ T cells sorted from blood, sampled at week 24, from a patient treated with tofacitinib. The clonotype originates from a human donor with alopecia areata. The gene calls are TRBV4-2 and TRBJ2-3, with D possibly matching TRBD1 (6 bases). This chain's CDR3 is CASSQGTGTDTQYF. The CDR3, as DNA: TGTGCCAGCAGCCAAGGGACAGGCACAGATACGCAGTATTTT.